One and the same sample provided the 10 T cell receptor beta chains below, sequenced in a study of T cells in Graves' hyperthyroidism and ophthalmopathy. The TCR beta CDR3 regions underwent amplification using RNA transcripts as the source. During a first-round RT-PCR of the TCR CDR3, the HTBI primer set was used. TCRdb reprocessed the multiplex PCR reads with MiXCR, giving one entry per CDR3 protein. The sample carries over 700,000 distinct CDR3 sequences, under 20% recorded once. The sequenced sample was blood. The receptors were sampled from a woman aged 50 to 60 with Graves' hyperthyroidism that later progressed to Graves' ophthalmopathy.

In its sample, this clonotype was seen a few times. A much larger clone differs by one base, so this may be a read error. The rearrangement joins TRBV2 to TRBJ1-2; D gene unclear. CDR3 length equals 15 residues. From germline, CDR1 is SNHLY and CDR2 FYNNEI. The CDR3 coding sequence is TGTGCCTGCAGTGAGACGCAGAACCCTAACTATGGCTACACCTTC. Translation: CACSETQNPNYGYTF.

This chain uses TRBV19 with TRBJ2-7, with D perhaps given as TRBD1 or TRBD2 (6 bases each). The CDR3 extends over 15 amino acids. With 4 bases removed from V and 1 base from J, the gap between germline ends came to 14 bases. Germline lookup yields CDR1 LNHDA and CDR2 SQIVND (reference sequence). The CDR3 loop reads CASSRSTGRSYEQYF. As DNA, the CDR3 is TGTGCCAGTAGTAGGAGTACAGGGAGGTCCTACGAGCAGTACTTC.

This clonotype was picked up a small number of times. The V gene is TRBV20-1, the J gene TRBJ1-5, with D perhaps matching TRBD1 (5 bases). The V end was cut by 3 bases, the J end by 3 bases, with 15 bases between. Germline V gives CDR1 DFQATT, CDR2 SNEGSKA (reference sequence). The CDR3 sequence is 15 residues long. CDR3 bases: TGCAGTGCTAGTTCCCCGGGGCAGGCCAATCAGCCCCAGCATTTT. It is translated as CSASSPGQANQPQHF.

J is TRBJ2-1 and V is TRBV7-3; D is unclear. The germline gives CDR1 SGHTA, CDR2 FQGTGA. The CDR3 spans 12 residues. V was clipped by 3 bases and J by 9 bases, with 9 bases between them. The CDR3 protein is CASSLGIGEQFF. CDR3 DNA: TGTGCCAGCAGCTTGGGGATCGGTGAGCAGTTCTTC.

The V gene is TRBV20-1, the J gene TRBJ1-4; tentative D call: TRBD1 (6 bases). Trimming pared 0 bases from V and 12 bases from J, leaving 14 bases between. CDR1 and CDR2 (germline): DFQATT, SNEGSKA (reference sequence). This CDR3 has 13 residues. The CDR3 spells CSARDGRGRELFF. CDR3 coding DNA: TGCAGTGCTAGAGATGGGAGGGGGAGAGAACTGTTTTTT.

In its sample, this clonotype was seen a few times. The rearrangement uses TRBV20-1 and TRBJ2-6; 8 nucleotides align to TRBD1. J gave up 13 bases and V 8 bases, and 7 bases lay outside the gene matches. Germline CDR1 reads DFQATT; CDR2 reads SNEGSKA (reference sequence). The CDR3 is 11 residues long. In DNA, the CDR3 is TGCAGTTACGACAGGGGATCTGTCCTGACTTTC. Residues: CSYDRGSVLTF.

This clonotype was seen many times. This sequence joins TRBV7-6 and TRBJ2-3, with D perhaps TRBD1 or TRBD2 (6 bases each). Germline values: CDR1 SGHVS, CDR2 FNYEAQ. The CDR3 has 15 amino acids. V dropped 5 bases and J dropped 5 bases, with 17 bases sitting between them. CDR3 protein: CASSDRGDDGDTQYF. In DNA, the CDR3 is TGTGCCAGCAGCGATAGGGGGGACGATGGAGATACGCAGTATTTT.

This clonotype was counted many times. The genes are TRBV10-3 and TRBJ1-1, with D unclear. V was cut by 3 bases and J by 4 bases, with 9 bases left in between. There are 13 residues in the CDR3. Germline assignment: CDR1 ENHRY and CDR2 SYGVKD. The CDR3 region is CAISDLGSTEAFF. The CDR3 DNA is TGTGCCATCAGTGATTTAGGTAGCACTGAAGCTTTCTTT.

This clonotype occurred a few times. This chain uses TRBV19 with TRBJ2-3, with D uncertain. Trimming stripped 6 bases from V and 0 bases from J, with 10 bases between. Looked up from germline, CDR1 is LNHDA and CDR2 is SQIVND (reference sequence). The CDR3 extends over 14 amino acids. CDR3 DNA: TGTGCCAGTAGGGACGTAACTAGCACAGATACGCAGTATTTT. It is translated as CASRDVTSTDTQYF.

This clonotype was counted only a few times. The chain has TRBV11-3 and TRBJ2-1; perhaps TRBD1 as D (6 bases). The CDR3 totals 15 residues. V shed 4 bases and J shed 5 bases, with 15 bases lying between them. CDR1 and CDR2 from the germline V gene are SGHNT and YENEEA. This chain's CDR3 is CASSSYRASHNEQFF. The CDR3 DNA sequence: TGTGCCAGCAGCTCATACAGGGCGTCCCACAATGAGCAGTTCTTC.